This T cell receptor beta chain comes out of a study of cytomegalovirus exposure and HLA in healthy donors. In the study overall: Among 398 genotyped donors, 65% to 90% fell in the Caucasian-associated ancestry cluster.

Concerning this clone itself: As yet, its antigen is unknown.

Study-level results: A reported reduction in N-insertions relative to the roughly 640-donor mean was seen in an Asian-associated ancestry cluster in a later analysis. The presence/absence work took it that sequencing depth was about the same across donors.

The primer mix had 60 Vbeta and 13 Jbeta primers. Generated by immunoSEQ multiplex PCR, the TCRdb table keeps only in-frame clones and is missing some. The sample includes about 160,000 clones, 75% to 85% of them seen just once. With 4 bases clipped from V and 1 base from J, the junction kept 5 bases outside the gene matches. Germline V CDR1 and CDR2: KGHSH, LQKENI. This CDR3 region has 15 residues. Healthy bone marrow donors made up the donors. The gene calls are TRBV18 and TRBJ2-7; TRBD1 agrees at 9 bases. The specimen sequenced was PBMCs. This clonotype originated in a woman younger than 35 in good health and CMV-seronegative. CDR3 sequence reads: CASSLTGTGSYEQYF. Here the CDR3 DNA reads TGTGCCAGCTCACTCACCGGGACAGGGTCCTACGAGCAGTACTTC.